This entry lists 3 T cell receptor beta chains sequenced from one sample in a study of blood T cells in healthy people across ages. Primers used in a second PCR of roughly 6 to 11 cycles were a sample-barcoded 5' primer and a J-beta primer mix. TCRdb re-called the 5' RACE reads through MiXCR, storing one row per CDR3 protein. Among about 1.6 million distinct CDR3 sequences listed, about 32% were seen once. The sample taken for sequencing was blood. Every receptor here comes from a woman in her 30s in good health.

The J gene is TRBJ2-5, the V gene TRBV20-1; 10 nucleotides match TRBD2. V shed 6 bases and J 5 bases; nucleotides not matched to a gene: 12. Germline V gene data show CDR1 as DFQATT and CDR2 as SNEGSKA (reference sequence). This CDR3 has 15 residues. In nucleotides, the CDR3 is TGCAGTGCAAGGAGCGGGAGGGCCATTATGGAGACCCAGTACTTC. Its protein product is CSARSGRAIMETQYF.

The rearrangement uses TRBV3-1 and TRBJ2-3; the D gene is possibly TRBD2 (6 bases). The germline V gene has CDR1 LGHDT and CDR2 YNNKEL (reference sequence). The CDR3 covers 15 residues. Trimming took 3 bases from V and 0 from J, leaving 10 bases between them. The CDR3 DNA follows: TGTGCCAGCAGCCAGGGTGGGACTAGCACAGATACGCAGTATTTT. It is translated as CASSQGGTSTDTQYF.

J is TRBJ2-7 and V is TRBV7-2; tentative D call: TRBD2 (5 bases). Trimming left V 2 bases short and J 2 bases short, with 16 bases between. Germline loops: CDR1 SGHTA, CDR2 FQGNSA. This CDR3 comprises 16 residues. CDR3 residues: CASSLTGKRVPYEQYF. CDR3 in DNA: TGTGCCAGCAGCTTAACGGGGAAACGGGTCCCCTACGAGCAGTACTTC.